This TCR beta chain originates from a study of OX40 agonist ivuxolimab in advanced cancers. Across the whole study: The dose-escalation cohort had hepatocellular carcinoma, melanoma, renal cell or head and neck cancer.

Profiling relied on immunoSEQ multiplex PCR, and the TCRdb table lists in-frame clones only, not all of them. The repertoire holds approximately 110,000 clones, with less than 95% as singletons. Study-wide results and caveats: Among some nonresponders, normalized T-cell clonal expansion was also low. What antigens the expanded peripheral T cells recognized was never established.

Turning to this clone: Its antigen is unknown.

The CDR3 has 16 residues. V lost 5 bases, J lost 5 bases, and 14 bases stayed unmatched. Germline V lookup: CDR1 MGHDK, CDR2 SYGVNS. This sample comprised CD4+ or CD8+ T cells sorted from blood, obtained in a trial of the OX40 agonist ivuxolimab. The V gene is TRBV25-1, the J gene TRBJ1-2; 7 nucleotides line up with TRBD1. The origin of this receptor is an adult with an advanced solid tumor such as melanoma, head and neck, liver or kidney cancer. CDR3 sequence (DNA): TGTGCCAGCAGTCGAAACAGGGGAGAAGGGCTATATGGCTACACCTTC. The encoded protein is CASSRNRGEGLYGYTF.